This TCR beta chain is from a study of T cell responses to AZD1222 COVID-19 vaccine. Study-wide background: Second-dose recipients at about 4 or about 12 weeks were treated as one pooled group.

V was clipped by 6 bases and J by 2 bases, with 7 bases between them. Germline CDR1 is LNHDA and CDR2 is SQIVND (reference sequence). The CDR3 extends over 12 amino acids. Libraries were prepared by immunoSEQ multiplex PCR; TCRdb keeps only in-frame clonotypes and omits some of them. Altogether tens of thousands of clones are present, roughly 90% being singletons, with the ten largest covering approximately 3%. The starting material was peripheral blood, obtained on day 0 of AZD1222 vaccination. This TCR was sampled from an adult in good health. The V gene is TRBV19, the J gene TRBJ1-2; D remains unclear. The CDR3: CASRDGNYGYTF. The DNA for the CDR3 is TGTGCCAGTAGGGACGGAAACTATGGCTACACCTTC.